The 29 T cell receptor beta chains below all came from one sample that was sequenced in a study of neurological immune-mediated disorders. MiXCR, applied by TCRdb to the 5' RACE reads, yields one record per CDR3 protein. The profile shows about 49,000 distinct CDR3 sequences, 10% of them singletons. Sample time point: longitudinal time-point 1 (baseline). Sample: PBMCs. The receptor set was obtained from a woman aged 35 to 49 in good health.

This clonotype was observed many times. CDR3 amino acids: CASSRDSGGSTDTQYF. CDR3 DNA sequence: TGCGCCAGCAGCAGGGATAGCGGGGGAAGCACAGATACGCAGTATTTT. The chain links TRBV5-1 to TRBJ2-3; TRBD2 matches 9 bases. V dropped 4 bases and J dropped 0; count of bases not matched to a gene: 6. Germline loops: CDR1 SGHRS, CDR2 YFSETQ. The CDR3 has 16 residues.

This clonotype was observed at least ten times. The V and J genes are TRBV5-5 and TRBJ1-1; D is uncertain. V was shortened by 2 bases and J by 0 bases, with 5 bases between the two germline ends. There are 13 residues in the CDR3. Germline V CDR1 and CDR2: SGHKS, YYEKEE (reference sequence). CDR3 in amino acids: CASSFNMNTEAFF. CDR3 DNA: TGTGCCAGCAGCTTTAATATGAACACTGAAGCTTTCTTT.

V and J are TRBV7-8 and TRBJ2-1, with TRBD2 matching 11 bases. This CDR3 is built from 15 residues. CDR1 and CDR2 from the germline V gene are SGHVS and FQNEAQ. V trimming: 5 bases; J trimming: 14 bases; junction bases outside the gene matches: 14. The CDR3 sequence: CASSPQLAGGGEEFF. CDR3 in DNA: TGTGCCAGCAGCCCCCAGCTAGCGGGAGGCGGGGAAGAGTTCTTC.

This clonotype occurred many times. The DNA for the CDR3 is TGTGCCAGCAGCCCCTATCGACACGGGATTGAAGCTTTCTTT. Translated: CASSPYRHGIEAFF. The rearrangement uses TRBV14 and TRBJ1-1; no reliable D call. CDR1 and CDR2 (germline): SGHDN, FVKESK. The CDR3 sequence is 14 residues long. The V and J ends lost 4 bases and 7 bases respectively, with 16 bases between them. The variable domain in full, with the rest retrieved from reference TRBV14 and TRBJ1-1, is EAGVTQFPSHSVIEKGQTVTLRCDPISGHDNLYWYRRVMGKEIKFLLHFVKESKQDESGMPNNRFLAERTGGTYSTLKVQPAELEDSGVYFCASSPYRHGIEAFFGQGTRLTVV.

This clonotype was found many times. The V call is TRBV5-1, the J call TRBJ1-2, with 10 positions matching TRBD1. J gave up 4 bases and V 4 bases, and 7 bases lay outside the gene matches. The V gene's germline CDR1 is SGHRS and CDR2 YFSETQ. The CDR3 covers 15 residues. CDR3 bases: TGCGCCAGCAGCGTGACAGGGGGCGACGGCTATGGCTACACCTTC. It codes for CASSVTGGDGYGYTF.

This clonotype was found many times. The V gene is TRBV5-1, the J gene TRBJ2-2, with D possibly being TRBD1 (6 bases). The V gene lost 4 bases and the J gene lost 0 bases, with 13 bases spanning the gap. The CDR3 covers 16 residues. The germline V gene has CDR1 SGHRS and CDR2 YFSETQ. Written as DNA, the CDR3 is TGCGCCAGCAGCCCGGGACAACTCTCGAACACCGGGGAGCTGTTTTTT. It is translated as CASSPGQLSNTGELFF. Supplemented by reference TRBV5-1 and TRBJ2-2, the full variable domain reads KAGVTQTPRYLIKTRGQQVTLSCSPISGHRSVSWYQQTPGQGLQFLFEYFSETQRNKGNFPGRFSGRQFSNSRSEMNVSTLELGDSALYLCASSPGQLSNTGELFFGEGSRLTVL.

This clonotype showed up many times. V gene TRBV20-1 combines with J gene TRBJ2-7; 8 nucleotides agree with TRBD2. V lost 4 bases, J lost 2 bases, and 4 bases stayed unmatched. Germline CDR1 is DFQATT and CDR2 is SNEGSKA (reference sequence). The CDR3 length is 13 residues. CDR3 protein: CSAITGLAYEQYF. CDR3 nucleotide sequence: TGCAGTGCTATCACGGGACTAGCCTACGAGCAGTACTTC.

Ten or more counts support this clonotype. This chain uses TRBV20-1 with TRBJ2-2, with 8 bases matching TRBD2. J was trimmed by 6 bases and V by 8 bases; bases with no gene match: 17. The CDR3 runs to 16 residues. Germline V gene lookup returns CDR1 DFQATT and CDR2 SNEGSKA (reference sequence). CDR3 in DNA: TGCAGTCTCGCGGCCCGGGGGGGCGTGGAGGCCGGGGAGCTGTTTTTT. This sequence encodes CSLAARGGVEAGELFF.

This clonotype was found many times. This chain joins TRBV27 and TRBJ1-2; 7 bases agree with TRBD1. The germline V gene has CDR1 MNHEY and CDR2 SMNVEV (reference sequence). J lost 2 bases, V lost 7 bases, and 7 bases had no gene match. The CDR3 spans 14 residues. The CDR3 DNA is TGTGCCAGCAAGGCAGGGGGTAGAAACTATGGCTACACCTTC. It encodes CASKAGGRNYGYTF.

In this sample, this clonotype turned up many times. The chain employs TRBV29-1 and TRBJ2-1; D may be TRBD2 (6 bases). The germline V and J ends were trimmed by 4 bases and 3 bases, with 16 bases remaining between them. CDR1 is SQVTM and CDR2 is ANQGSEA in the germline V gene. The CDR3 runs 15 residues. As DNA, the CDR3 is TGCAGCGTTGGCCCCGGGACTCCTTTCTACAATGAGCAGTTCTTC. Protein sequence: CSVGPGTPFYNEQFF.

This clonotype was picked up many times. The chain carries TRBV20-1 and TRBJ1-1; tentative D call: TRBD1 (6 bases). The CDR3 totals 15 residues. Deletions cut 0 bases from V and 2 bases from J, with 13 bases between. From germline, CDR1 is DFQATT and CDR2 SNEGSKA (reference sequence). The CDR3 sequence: CSARDSRGSNTEAFF. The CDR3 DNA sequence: TGCAGTGCTAGAGATTCAAGGGGGTCAAACACTGAAGCTTTCTTT.

DNA of the CDR3: TGTGCCAGCAGTTACAGCCACGAGCAGTACTTC. This gives the protein CASSYSHEQYF. This rearrangement joins TRBV6-2 or TRBV6-3 to TRBJ2-7; D gene ambiguous. The CDR3 sequence is 11 residues long. V was cut by 2 bases and J by 5 bases, with 4 bases left in between. Germline CDR1 MNHEY, CDR2 SVGEGT.

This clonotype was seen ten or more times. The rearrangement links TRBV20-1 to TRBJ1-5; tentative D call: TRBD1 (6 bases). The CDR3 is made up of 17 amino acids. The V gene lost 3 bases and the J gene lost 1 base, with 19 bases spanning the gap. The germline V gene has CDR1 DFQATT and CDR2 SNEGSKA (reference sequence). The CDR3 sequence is CSARAAGARRSNQPQHF. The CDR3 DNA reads TGCAGTGCTAGGGCCGCGGGGGCGCGGAGAAGCAATCAGCCCCAGCATTTT.

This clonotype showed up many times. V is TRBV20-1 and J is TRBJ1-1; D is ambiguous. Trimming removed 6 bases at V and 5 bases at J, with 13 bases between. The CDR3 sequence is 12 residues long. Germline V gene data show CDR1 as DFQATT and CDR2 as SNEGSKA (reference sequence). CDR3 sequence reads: CSAWNAATEAFF. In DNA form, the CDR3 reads TGCAGTGCCTGGAACGCCGCTACTGAAGCTTTCTTT.

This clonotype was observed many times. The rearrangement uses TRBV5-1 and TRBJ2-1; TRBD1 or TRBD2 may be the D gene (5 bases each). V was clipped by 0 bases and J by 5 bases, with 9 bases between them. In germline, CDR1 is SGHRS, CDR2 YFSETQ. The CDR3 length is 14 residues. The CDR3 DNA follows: TGCGCCAGCAGCTTGGGGGGGACCCACAATGAGCAGTTCTTC. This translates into CASSLGGTHNEQFF.

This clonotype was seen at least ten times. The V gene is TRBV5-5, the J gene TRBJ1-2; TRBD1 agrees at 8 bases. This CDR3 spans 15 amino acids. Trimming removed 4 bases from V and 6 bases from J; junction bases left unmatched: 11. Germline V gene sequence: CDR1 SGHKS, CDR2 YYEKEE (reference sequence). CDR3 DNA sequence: TGTGCCAGCAGCGTGGGAGGGACAGGAGTCAATGGCTACACCTTC. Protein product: CASSVGGTGVNGYTF.

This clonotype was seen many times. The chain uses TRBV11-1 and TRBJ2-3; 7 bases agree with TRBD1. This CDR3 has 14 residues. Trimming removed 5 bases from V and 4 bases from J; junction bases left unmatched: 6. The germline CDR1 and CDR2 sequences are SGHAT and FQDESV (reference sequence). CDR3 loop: CASSPDRAPDTQYF. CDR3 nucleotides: TGTGCCAGCAGCCCCGACAGGGCCCCAGATACGCAGTATTTT.

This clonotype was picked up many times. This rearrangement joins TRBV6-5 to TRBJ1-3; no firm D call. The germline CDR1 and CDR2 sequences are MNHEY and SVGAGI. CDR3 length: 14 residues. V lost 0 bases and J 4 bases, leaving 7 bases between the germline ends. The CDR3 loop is CASSYSERGNTIYF. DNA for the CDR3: TGTGCCAGCAGTTACTCGGAGAGAGGAAACACCATATATTTT.

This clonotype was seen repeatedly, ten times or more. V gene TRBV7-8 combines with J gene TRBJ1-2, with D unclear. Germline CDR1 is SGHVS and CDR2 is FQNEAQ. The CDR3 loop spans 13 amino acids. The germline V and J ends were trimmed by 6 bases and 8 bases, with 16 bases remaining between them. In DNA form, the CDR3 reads TGTGCCAGCAGTCCCGGGAGATCCTTCGGCTACACCTTC. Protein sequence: CASSPGRSFGYTF.

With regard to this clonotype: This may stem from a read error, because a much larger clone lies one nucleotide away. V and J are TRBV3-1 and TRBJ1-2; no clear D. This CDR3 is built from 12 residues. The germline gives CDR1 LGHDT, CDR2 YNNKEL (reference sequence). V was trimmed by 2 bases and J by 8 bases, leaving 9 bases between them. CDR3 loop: CASSQRGVGYTF. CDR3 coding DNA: TGTGCCAGCAGCCAACGGGGTGTCGGCTACACCTTC.

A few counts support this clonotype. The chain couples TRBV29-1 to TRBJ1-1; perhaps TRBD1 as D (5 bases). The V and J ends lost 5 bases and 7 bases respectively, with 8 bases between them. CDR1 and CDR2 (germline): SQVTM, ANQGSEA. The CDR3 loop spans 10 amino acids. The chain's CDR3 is CSVQGIEAFF. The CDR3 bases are TGCAGCGTTCAGGGTATTGAAGCTTTCTTT.

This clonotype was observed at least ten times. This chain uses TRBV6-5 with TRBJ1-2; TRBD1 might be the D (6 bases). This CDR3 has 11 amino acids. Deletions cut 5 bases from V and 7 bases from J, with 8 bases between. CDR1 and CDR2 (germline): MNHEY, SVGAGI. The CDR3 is CASSPGAGYTF. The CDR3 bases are TGTGCCAGCAGTCCGGGGGCTGGCTACACCTTC.

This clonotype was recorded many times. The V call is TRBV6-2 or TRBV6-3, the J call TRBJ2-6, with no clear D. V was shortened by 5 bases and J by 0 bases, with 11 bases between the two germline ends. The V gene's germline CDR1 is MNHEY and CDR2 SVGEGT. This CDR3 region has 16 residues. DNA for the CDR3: TGTGCCAGCAGTACTGGACGCTACTCTGGGGCCAACGTCCTGACTTTC. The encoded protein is CASSTGRYSGANVLTF.

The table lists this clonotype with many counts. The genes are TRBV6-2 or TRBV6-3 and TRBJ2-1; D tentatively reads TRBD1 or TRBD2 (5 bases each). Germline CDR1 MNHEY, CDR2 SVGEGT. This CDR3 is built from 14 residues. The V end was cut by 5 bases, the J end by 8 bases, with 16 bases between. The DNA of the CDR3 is TGTGCCAGCAGTCTACGGGGCAGTAAAGATGAGCAGTTCTTC. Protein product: CASSLRGSKDEQFF.

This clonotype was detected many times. DNA for the CDR3: TGCGCCAGCAGTGCGGACCTCTCTGGAAACACCATATATTTT. Translation: CASSADLSGNTIYF. The V and J genes are TRBV10-1 and TRBJ1-3; no clear D. Germline CDR1 is WNHNN and CDR2 is SYGVQD (reference sequence). The CDR3 is made up of 14 amino acids. V gave up 4 bases and J gave up 0 bases, with 7 bases separating them.

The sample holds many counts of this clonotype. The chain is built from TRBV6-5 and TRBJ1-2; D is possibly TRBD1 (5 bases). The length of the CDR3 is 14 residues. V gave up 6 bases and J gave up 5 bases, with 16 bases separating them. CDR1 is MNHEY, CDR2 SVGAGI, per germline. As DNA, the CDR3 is TGTGCCAGCAGCTTCAAACCTGGGGGGTATGGCTACACCTTC. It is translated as CASSFKPGGYGYTF.

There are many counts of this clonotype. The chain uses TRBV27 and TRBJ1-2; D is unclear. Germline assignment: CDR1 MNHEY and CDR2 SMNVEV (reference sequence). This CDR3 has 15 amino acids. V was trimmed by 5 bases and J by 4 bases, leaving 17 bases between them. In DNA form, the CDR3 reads TGTGCCAGCAGTGAAAGGACTCCGAGAGGCTATGGCTACACCTTC. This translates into CASSERTPRGYGYTF.

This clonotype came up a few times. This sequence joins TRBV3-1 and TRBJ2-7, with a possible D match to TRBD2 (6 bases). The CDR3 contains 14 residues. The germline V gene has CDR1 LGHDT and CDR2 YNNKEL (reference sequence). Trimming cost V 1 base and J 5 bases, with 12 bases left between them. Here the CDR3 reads CASSQGGSGDEQYF. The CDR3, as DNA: TGTGCCAGCAGCCAAGGAGGGTCGGGAGACGAGCAGTACTTC.

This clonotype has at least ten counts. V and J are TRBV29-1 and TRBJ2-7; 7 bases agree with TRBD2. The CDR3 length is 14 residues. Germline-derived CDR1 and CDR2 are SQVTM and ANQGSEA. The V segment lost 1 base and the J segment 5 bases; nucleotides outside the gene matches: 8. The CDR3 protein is CSVEVGEGSDEQYF. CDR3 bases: TGCAGCGTTGAAGTGGGGGAGGGGAGCGACGAGCAGTACTTC.